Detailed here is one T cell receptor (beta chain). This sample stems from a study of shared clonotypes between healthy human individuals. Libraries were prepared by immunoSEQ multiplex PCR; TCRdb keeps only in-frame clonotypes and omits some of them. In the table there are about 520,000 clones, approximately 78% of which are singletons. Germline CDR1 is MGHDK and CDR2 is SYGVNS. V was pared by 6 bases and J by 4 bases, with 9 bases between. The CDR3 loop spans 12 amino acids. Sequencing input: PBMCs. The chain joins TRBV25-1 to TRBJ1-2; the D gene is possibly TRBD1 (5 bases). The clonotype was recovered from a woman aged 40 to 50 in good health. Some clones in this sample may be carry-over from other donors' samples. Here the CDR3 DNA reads TGTGCCAGCAGGGGGCACCCCTATGGCTACACCTTC. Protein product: CASRGHPYGYTF.